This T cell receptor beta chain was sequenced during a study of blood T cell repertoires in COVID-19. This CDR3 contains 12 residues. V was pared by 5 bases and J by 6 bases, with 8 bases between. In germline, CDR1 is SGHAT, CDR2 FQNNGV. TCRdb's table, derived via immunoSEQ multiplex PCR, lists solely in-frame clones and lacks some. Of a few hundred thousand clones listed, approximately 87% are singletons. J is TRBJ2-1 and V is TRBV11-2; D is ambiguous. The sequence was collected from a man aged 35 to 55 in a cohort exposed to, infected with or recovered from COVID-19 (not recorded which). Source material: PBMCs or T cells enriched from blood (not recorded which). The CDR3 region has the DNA TGTGCCAGCAGCCCCCACAGCAATGAGCAGTTCTTC. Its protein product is CASSPHSNEQFF. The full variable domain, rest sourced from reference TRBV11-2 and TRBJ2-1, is EAGVAQSPRYKIIEKRQSVAFWCNPISGHATLYWYQQILGQGPKLLIQFQNNGVVDDSQLPKDRFSAERLKGVDSTLKIQPAKLEDSAVYLCASSPHSNEQFFGPGTRLTVL.